Reported below is one TCR beta chain. Its antigen is still unknown. No qualities accompany the bases; no much larger clone lies one base away. In the germline V gene (reference sequence), CDR1 corresponds to LNHDA and CDR2 to SQIVND. A distance of 16 bases separates the germline ends of V and J, which lose 5 bases and 5 bases respectively. Counted from cysteine to phenylalanine, this CDR3 has 14 amino acids. Only the CDR3 region is kept as DNA, spanning 42 bases read in frame from base 1. This entry comes from a study of shared clonotypes between healthy human individuals (dated by TCRdb to 2018 to 2021). A note on the overall study: The cohort included three men and two women between 18 and 49 years of age. For each donor, three plates each were used for CD4 naive and CD4 memory, two plates were used for CD8 naive, and one plate was used for CD8 memory. The study deeply sequenced blood TCR repertoires of five healthy adults to estimate repertoire size and the extent of clonotype sharing between individuals. To increase sequencing depth and limit assay-specific biases, TCR repertoire library preparation and sequencing were carried out by different laboratories using diverse techniques. Per donor, leukapheresis produced somewhere between about 0.9 and 9.5 billion PBMCs.

CD8 naive samples were obtained by positive selection for CCR7 among CD45RO-negative cells, yielding a CD45RA+CCR7+ population from which TemRA cells were excluded. The donors were healthy, HIV-negative adults with no recently reported acute infections or vaccinations. Every donor was a Caucasian adult residing in Nashville, Tennessee, USA. After blood collection by leukapheresis, PBMCs were isolated using Ficoll-Histopaque density gradient centrifugation and then cryopreserved in the vapor phase of liquid nitrogen. Analytical flow cytometry was used to check the purity and quantity of every magnetically sorted T cell population. Genomic DNA was isolated from every sorted fraction and measured by UV absorbance on a Nanodrop 2000c. Using the deep immunoSEQ assay, multiplex PCR amplified TCR CDR3 regions from genomic DNA. Extracted genomic DNA from each cell subset was spread evenly across all wells of several immunoSEQ 96-well plates, with each plate serving as a replicate. Each replicate PCR for sorted subsets received roughly 0.2 ug genomic DNA, equal to 30,000 or so T cell genomes. Purified libraries were measured with a Qubit 3.0 fluorometer, size-checked on a Bioanalyzer 2100, and measured again with the KAPA Library Quantification kit. Each immunoSEQ 96-well plate was sequenced on its own single-read 150-cycle Illumina NextSeq 550 flow cell. The published analysis was carried out like this. Because the immunoSEQ output held only junctional sequences and lacked quality scores, the filtering could not match the filtering applied to full-length reads. To assign V/J genes and CDR3, sequences were annotated using PyIR, a Python wrapper for IgBLAST v1.9, with IMGT germline references. Reads were removed for weak V/J assignments (E-value above 1e-6), missing CDR3, stop codons, out-of-frame junctions, or ambiguous translated residues. V3J clonotypes were defined by identical inferred V gene, J gene, and CDR3 amino acid sequence. The percentage overlap between two repertoires was calculated by dividing the number of shared unique clonotypes by the size of the smaller repertoire. Richness of each repertoire was evaluated using RTK rarefaction, the Chao1 estimator, and Recon v2.1 estimates of unobserved clonotypes. Generation probabilities for all TCRbeta clonotypes obtained by the gDNA method from a few donors were computed using OLGA. TCRdb took over this immuneACCESS table, retaining in-frame rearrangements with V and J assigned. Such tables are incomplete; in checked studies, under half of the missing clones stem from an unresolved V gene, and the remainder is unexplained. V, J and clone size reflect that table, while D and trimming were determined from the DNA. This sample gives some 1,900,000 clones in total; over 85% of them show up just once. The leading ten clones occupy 1.2% of the sample.

The research as a whole found: Pairwise subsampling led to the expectation that sequencing depth would affect the degree of clonotype sharing among donors. Larger estimated clonotype richness was generally found for naive subsets than for memory subsets. Because the study included a small number of donors, the genetic and exposure-history diversity represented was limited. When several donors were compared, the shared fraction of clonotypes was about 5.4% for naive CD4, approximately 3.5% for naive CD8, 2% to 2.5% for memory CD4, and less than 0.5% for memory CD8. Even with the large sequencing depth, rarefaction of the sorted-subset datasets indicated that sequencing was incomplete. Compared with non-shared clonotypes, the clonotypes found in all four sorted-subset donors had higher generation probabilities. Sampling was restricted to blood, and TCR repertoires in tissues likely differ from the TCR repertoires found in blood.

The specimen sequenced was naive CD8+ T cells sorted from blood. The cell subset or site label, read with the paper, signifies: CD45RA+CCR7+. The sequence is built from TRBV19 and TRBJ2-7; the D segment could be TRBD2, given 6 matching bases. This clonotype originated in a man younger than 35 in good health. The nucleotides read TGTGCCAGTAGTCCTCGAGGGGACTTCCACGAGCAGTACTTC. Its protein product is CASSPRGDFHEQYF. With all but the CDR3 taken from the reference TRBV19 and TRBJ2-7 genes, the full variable domain is: DGGITQSPKYLFRKEGQNVTLSCEQNLNHDAMYWYRQDPGQGLRLIYYSQIVNDFQKGDIAEGYSVSREKKESFPLTVTSAQKNPTAFYLCASSPRGDFHEQYFGPGTRLTVT.